The clone carrying this T cell receptor (beta chain) showed up just a few times. Its antigen is not known. These data belong to a study of beta chain features in type 1 diabetes. The study, taken as a whole, reports: The study found that naive, central memory and Treg TCRB repertoires appeared more similar in patients than in healthy donors. In type 1 diabetes patients, VDJ junctions had fewer insertions; deletions at these junctions were more frequent. In cDNA sequencing, cells with high TCR expression could be over-represented. All four CD4+ subsets of Type 1 diabetes patients contained TCRB CDR3s that were moderately but significantly shorter.

cDNA synthesis used the whole RNA isolate, giving expressed TCRB sequences. This table comes from immunoSEQ multiplex PCR, and its TCRdb copy is limited to in-frame clones, with some not included. This sample has almost 350,000 clones; 7% to 10% occur once, and the top ten carry roughly 1%. Central memory, naive, regulatory and stem cell-like memory CD4+ cells were sorted by CD45RO/CCR7/CD25/CD127/CD95/CD27. Trimming took 7 bases from V and 10 from J, leaving 20 bases between them. Germline CDR1 is GTSNPN and CDR2 is SVGIG (reference sequence). This CDR3 comprises 13 residues. Material: central memory CD4+ T cells from blood. This sequence joins TRBV30 and TRBJ2-1, with a possible D match to TRBD2 (6 bases). The sequence derives from a young man with type 1 diabetes. The CDR3 spells CASTIAEVGEQFF. CDR3 bases: TGTGCCTCAACTATAGCGGAGGTAGGAGAGCAGTTCTTC.